This T cell receptor (beta chain) came from a study of response to subunit inactivated influenza vaccine. Whole-study results and caveats: Each seasonal flu vaccination may recruit only limited new T cells, authors suggested.

Per the germline V gene, CDR1 is WNHNN and CDR2 is SYGVQD (reference sequence). The V and J ends lost 3 bases and 3 bases, in that order; junction bases with no gene match: 4. This CDR3 has 14 residues. This clonotype appeared a few times. The target antigen is unknown. MiXCR was run by TCRdb on the RT-PCR reads, yielding one entry per CDR3 protein. Of roughly 780,000 distinct CDR3 sequences listed, approximately 17% are singletons. The rearrangement joins TRBV10-1 to TRBJ2-5; TRBD1 matches 7 bases. The origin of this receptor is a man aged 45-65 years who received an inactivated influenza vaccine. Material: PBMCs from blood, obtained roughly 5 days after vaccination. CDR3 DNA: TGCGCCAGCAGTGAATCCGGGACAGAAGAGACCCAGTACTTC. Protein: CASSESGTEETQYF.